Listed below are T cell receptor beta chains from one sample, sequenced in a study of tumor-infiltrating lymphocytes in primary liver carcinoma. TCRdb fed the multiplex PCR reads into MiXCR, producing one record per CDR3 protein. Seen here are 100,000 to 120,000 distinct CDR3 sequences, about four fifths observed once, and the top ten hold roughly a fifth. Material for sequencing was liver tumor tissue from sampling region 3. The receptors were gathered from a man in his forties with primary liver carcinoma and hepatitis B virus infection. Each CDR3 is given with its conserved first and last residue. The D gene is left open where the match is weak.

d_call	j_call	v_call	cdr3_length	cdr3_aa
-	TRBJ2-3	TRBV12-5	15	CASGLEQGPTDTRYF
-	TRBJ2-1	TRBV29-1	10	CSVHDSEQLF
-	-	TRBV7-2	16	CASSLVGRRVAYEQFF
-	TRBJ2-3	TRBV29-1	14	CSVELTQATDTKYF
-	TRBJ1-1	TRBV6-5	14	CASRYSFGRAEAIF
TRBD1	TRBJ2-1	TRBV6-1	15	CTSSEQQGAYNEKFF
-	TRBJ1-1	TRBV5-4	14	CASSLGVLNTEALF
TRBD1	TRBJ2-1	TRBV6-1	15	CASSERQGAYNEQFF
TRBD1	TRBJ2-6	TRBV6-1	18	CASSGYRGPTSGASVLTF
TRBD1	TRBJ2-2	TRBV12-3/TRBV12-4	16	CASSLAPGGVTGELFF
-	TRBJ1-2	TRBV5-1	13	CASCLLSDYGYIF
-	TRBJ2-7	TRBV4-3	13	CASSPRLLKELYF
TRBD1	TRBJ2-5	TRBV5-6	14	CASNLRTGGETHYF
-	TRBJ1-2	TRBV4-2	11	CASNQEGGYIF